A single sample is the source of the 2 T cell receptor beta chains below, sequenced in a study of cytomegalovirus exposure and HLA in healthy donors. The PCR contained 60 Vbeta and 13 Jbeta primers. The repertoire was sequenced with immunoSEQ multiplex PCR; TCRdb's copy has only in-frame clones and lacks some. This table has about 140,000 clones, 61% appearing once. The source material was PBMCs. Receptor source: a male donor in good health and CMV-seronegative.

This rearrangement joins TRBV30 to TRBJ2-7; D might be TRBD2 (5 bases). The germline V and J ends were trimmed by 4 bases and 3 bases, with 13 bases remaining between them. CDR3 length equals 13 residues. Germline values: CDR1 GTSNPN, CDR2 SVGIG (reference sequence). The CDR3 DNA reads TGTGCCTGGAAGACCGGAGGCTACTACGAGCAGTACTTC. Protein product: CAWKTGGYYEQYF.

This clone was seen a handful of times. V is TRBV11-2 and J is TRBJ1-6; the D is unclear. The V and J ends lost 5 bases and 3 bases respectively, with 5 bases between them. Germline V gene data show CDR1 as SGHAT and CDR2 as FQNNGV. This CDR3 is 13 amino acids long. DNA of the CDR3: TGTGCCAGCAGCCCCGGCTATAATTCACCCCTCCACTTT. Residues: CASSPGYNSPLHF.